The 23 T cell receptor beta chains given below trace back to one sample, sequenced in a study of T cells after posttransplantation cyclophosphamide. Produced via immunoSEQ multiplex PCR; TCRdb's table is partial and in-frame only. Of some 19,000 clones listed, 70% to 85% were seen once; the top ten hold roughly a quarter. Cyclophosphamide on days +3 and +4 followed busulfan-fludarabine conditioning and a marrow graft. Sequenced material: PBMCs, taken after an allogeneic stem cell transplant with post-transplant cyclophosphamide. The receptors stem from a male patient aged 25-45 years who received an allogeneic stem cell transplant from a related donor, was CMV-positive, and had acute GVHD only. Some T cells may be the graft donor's.

This chain links TRBV6-5 with TRBJ2-7; a possible D gene is TRBD1 (6 bases). The V gene lost 5 bases and the J gene lost 10 bases, with 12 bases spanning the gap. Germline V gives CDR1 MNHEY, CDR2 SVGAGI. The CDR3 has 11 amino acids. CDR3 residues: CASSNQGLQYF. In DNA, the CDR3 is TGTGCCAGCAGTAATCAGGGGTTACAGTACTTC.

This rearrangement joins TRBV18 to TRBJ1-2; 7 bases map to TRBD1. The CDR3 totals 16 residues. Germline values: CDR1 KGHSH, CDR2 LQKENI. V gave up 3 bases and J gave up 2 bases; unmatched junction bases: 9. CDR3 in DNA: TGTGCCAGCTCACCGTTTCGAGGCAGGGGGAACTATGGCTACACCTTC. Translating it yields CASSPFRGRGNYGYTF.

J is TRBJ1-4 and V is TRBV5-1; possibly TRBD1 for D (6 bases). V lost 2 bases and J 7 bases, leaving 18 bases between the germline ends. This CDR3 contains 16 residues. Germline CDR1 reads SGHRS; CDR2 reads YFSETQ. CDR3 nucleotide sequence: TGCGCCAGCAGCTTTGAACAGGGAACCCGGGGTGAAAAACTGTTTTTT. This codes for CASSFEQGTRGEKLFF.

The chain is built from TRBV15 and TRBJ1-3, with D uncertain. This CDR3 contains 16 residues. Germline V lookup: CDR1 LNHNV, CDR2 YYDKDF (reference sequence). V was clipped by 2 bases and J by 0 bases, with 11 bases between them. The DNA for the CDR3 is TGTGCCACCAGCAGATCCTACGCAGGCTCTGGAAACACCATATATTTT. The encoded protein is CATSRSYAGSGNTIYF.

The chain couples TRBV11-3 to TRBJ2-1; TRBD1 agrees at 7 bases. The CDR3 contains 14 residues. After removal of 4 bases from V and 1 base from J, the junction contained 1 base not matched to a gene. Germline assignment: CDR1 SGHNT and CDR2 YENEEA. CDR3 DNA sequence: TGTGCCAGCAGCTCAGGGGGATCCTACAATGAGCAGTTCTTC. Its translation is CASSSGGSYNEQFF.

This sequence joins TRBV5-6 and TRBJ1-2; D might be TRBD1 (6 bases). Germline-derived CDR1 and CDR2 are SGHDT and YYEEEE. This CDR3 is built from 11 residues. V dropped 7 bases and J dropped 5 bases, with 9 bases sitting between them. Written as DNA, the CDR3 is TGTGCCAGCTCTACAGGGTATGGCTACACCTTC. This gives the protein CASSTGYGYTF.

This clone was observed a handful of times. This chain connects TRBV19 to TRBJ1-1; D unclear. V gave up 0 bases and J gave up 6 bases, with 8 bases separating them. In germline, CDR1 is LNHDA, CDR2 SQIVND (reference sequence). The CDR3 contains 13 residues. As DNA, the CDR3 is TGTGCCAGTAGTATAGAATCAAGCGCTGAAGCTTTCTTT. Amino acids: CASSIESSAEAFF.

This chain joins TRBV28 and TRBJ1-2; no firm D call. The CDR3 covers 16 residues. Trimming stripped 2 bases from V and 4 bases from J, with 17 bases between. From germline, CDR1 is MDHEN and CDR2 SYDVKM. The chain's CDR3 is CASSLEVEAGLYGYTF. As DNA, the CDR3 is TGTGCCAGCAGTTTAGAAGTAGAGGCAGGACTCTATGGCTACACCTTC.

The chain links TRBV18 to TRBJ1-3; 7 nucleotides align to TRBD1. The CDR3 is 14 residues long. V lost 0 bases to trimming and J lost 8 bases; unmatched junction nucleotides: 4. The germline CDR1 and CDR2 sequences are KGHSH and LQKENI. In nucleotides, the CDR3 is TGTGCCAGCTCACCACCGCCAGACAGGGACACCATATATTTT. Amino acids: CASSPPPDRDTIYF.

This chain links TRBV7-2 with TRBJ2-7; D call uncertain. The ends were cut back, 0 bases at V and 3 bases at J, with 9 bases in the middle. The CDR3 loop spans 14 amino acids. In germline, CDR1 is SGHTA, CDR2 FQGNSA. CDR3 sequence reads: CASSLALTGYEQYF. DNA for the CDR3: TGTGCCAGCAGCTTAGCGCTTACGGGCTACGAGCAGTACTTC.

The J gene is TRBJ2-1, the V gene TRBV19; 8 bases match TRBD1. The V gene end was trimmed by 9 bases and the J gene end by 0 bases; junction bases not matched to a gene: 4. This CDR3 is built from 14 residues. CDR1 and CDR2 (germline): LNHDA, SQIVND (reference sequence). CDR3 protein: CASNDRGSYNEQFF. The CDR3 nucleotides are TGTGCCAGCAATGACAGGGGCTCCTACAATGAGCAGTTCTTC.

The chain combines TRBV11-1 with TRBJ2-5; D unresolved. Germline values: CDR1 SGHAT, CDR2 FQDESV (reference sequence). The CDR3 covers 15 residues. The V end was cut by 2 bases, the J end by 5 bases, with 15 bases between. CDR3 sequence: CASSLMSLLGETQYF. DNA of the CDR3: TGTGCCAGCAGCTTAATGAGTTTGTTGGGCGAGACCCAGTACTTC.

The chain combines TRBV5-1 with TRBJ2-3, with D maybe TRBD2 (5 bases). Germline V gene data show CDR1 as SGHRS and CDR2 as YFSETQ. The CDR3 consists of 14 residues. Deletions cut 4 bases from V and 0 bases from J, with 9 bases between. The CDR3 DNA reads as TGCGCCAGCAGCGAGGGCACCAGCACAGATACGCAGTATTTT. Translation: CASSEGTSTDTQYF. The variable domain in full, with the rest retrieved from reference TRBV5-1 and TRBJ2-3, is KAGVTQTPRYLIKTRGQQVTLSCSPISGHRSVSWYQQTPGQGLQFLFEYFSETQRNKGNFPGRFSGRQFSNSRSEMNVSTLELGDSALYLCASSEGTSTDTQYFGPGTRLTVL.

The chain carries TRBV4-2 and TRBJ2-6, with 7 bases lining up with TRBD1. CDR1 is LGHNA and CDR2 is YNFKEQ in the germline V gene. The CDR3 spans 17 residues. V shed 4 bases and J 1 base; nucleotides not matched to a gene: 7. CDR3 amino acids: CASSPRDRDSGANVLTF. The CDR3 region has the DNA TGTGCCAGCAGCCCCCGGGACAGAGATTCTGGGGCCAACGTCCTGACTTTC.

This clone was seen many times. This chain connects TRBV9 to TRBJ2-2; no firm D call. With 0 bases removed from V and 3 bases from J, the gap between germline ends came to 6 bases. Looked up from germline, CDR1 is SGDLS and CDR2 is YYNGEE. The CDR3 length is 14 residues. The DNA for the CDR3 is TGTGCCAGCAGCGTAGTACCGGACACCGGGGAGCTGTTTTTT. It yields the protein CASSVVPDTGELFF.

The rearrangement uses TRBV18 and TRBJ1-1, with unresolved D. Between the trimmed V and J ends, which lost 6 bases and 8 bases, there was a span of 16 bases. The CDR3 runs 13 residues. Germline values: CDR1 KGHSH, CDR2 LQKENI. The CDR3, as DNA: TGTGCCAGCTCTCCGGGGTCAGGTACCGAAGCTTTCTTT. Translating gives CASSPGSGTEAFF.

DNA for the CDR3: TGTGCCAGCAGTCGACAGGGGTACGAGCAGTACTTC. Translated, it gives CASSRQGYEQYF. The V gene is TRBV7-2, the J gene TRBJ2-7; the match to TRBD1 covers 8 bases. Germline V gene lookup returns CDR1 SGHTA and CDR2 FQGNSA. V dropped 6 bases and J dropped 4; count of bases not matched to a gene: 2. This CDR3 spans 12 amino acids.

CDR3 DNA: TGCGCCAGCAGCCAAGATCATGTATCGGGGTCACCCCTCCACTTT. This translates into CASSQDHVSGSPLHF. The chain recombines TRBV4-3 with TRBJ1-6; no reliable D call. The V gene's germline CDR1 is LGHNA and CDR2 YSLEER. This CDR3 is 15 amino acids long. The V gene lost 0 bases and the J gene lost 10 bases, with 13 bases spanning the gap.

This sequence joins TRBV6-4 and TRBJ1-5, with TRBD1 identical over 9 bases. This CDR3 has 17 residues. The V gene end was trimmed by 3 bases and the J gene end by 5 bases; junction bases not matched to a gene: 11. Germline loops: CDR1 MRHNA, CDR2 SNTAGT. In DNA, the CDR3 is TGTGCCAGCAGTGATCCCTACCGGGACAGGGTACATCAGCCCCAGCATTTT. Its protein is CASSDPYRDRVHQPQHF.

This chain joins TRBV7-9 and TRBJ2-7; 11 bases match TRBD1. Germline values: CDR1 SEHNR, CDR2 FQNEAQ (reference sequence). Unmatched junction bases numbered 4, after V lost 3 bases and J lost 6 bases. This CDR3 is 14 amino acids long. This CDR3 reads CASSFGQGAPEQYF. CDR3 in DNA: TGTGCCAGCAGCTTCGGACAGGGGGCGCCCGAGCAGTACTTC.

CDR3: CASSRGGRGRTEAFF. The CDR3 DNA follows: TGTGCCAGCAGCCGAGGGGGCAGGGGGCGGACTGAAGCTTTCTTT. V gene TRBV28 combines with J gene TRBJ1-1, with TRBD1 matching over 8 bases. Trimming took 6 bases from V and 5 from J; bases not matched to a gene: 11. The CDR3 consists of 15 residues. Germline CDR1 reads MDHEN; CDR2 reads SYDVKM.

The chain carries TRBV6-1 and TRBJ1-2; D may be TRBD1 (5 bases). Germline CDR1 MNHNS, CDR2 SASEGT. The CDR3 is 14 amino acids. Trimming pared 1 base from V and 4 bases from J, leaving 10 bases between. CDR3 coding DNA: TGTGCCAGCAGTGAAGGGGCTGGGGCCTATGGCTACACCTTC. Translation gives CASSEGAGAYGYTF.

V is TRBV10-3 and J is TRBJ2-1; 9 nucleotides line up with TRBD1. The CDR3 extends over 17 amino acids. The germline CDR1 and CDR2 sequences are ENHRY and SYGVKD. V shed 4 bases, J shed 0 bases, and the junction held 7 bases outside the gene matches. Here the CDR3 DNA reads TGTGCCATCAGTGCGGCGACAGGGGGGTACTCCTACAATGAGCAGTTCTTC. It codes for CAISAATGGYSYNEQFF.